This T cell receptor (beta chain) stems from a study of cytomegalovirus exposure and HLA in healthy donors. Assay used: immunoSEQ multiplex PCR; TCRdb lists only in-frame clones, some missing. The sample lists 95,000 to 150,000 clones, 89% occurring once. Study-level points and caveats: The study listed 150 to 200 cytomegalovirus-associated TCR beta chains.

Germline trimming cut 5 bases from V and 4 bases from J; bases unmatched to any gene: 3. Germline-derived CDR1 and CDR2 are SGHTA and FQGNSA. The CDR3 contains 15 residues. Comment on this clone: The antigen remains undetermined.

This chain connects TRBV7-2 to TRBJ2-1; 12 nucleotides align to TRBD2. This clonotype originated in a woman between 18 and 29 years old in good health and CMV-seronegative. Sample: PBMCs. In nucleotides, the CDR3 is TGTGCCAGCAGCCCGACTAGCGGGAGTTACAATGAGCAGTTCTTC. Translated, it gives CASSPTSGSYNEQFF.